This T cell receptor beta chain was profiled in a study of cytomegalovirus exposure and HLA in healthy donors. Trimming shortened V by 3 bases and J by 4 bases, and 13 bases separated the two germline ends. Germline assignment: CDR1 SGDLS and CDR2 YYNGEE. The CDR3 covers 15 residues. As concerns this clone: Its antigen is unidentified.

Study results and caveats: With high specificity and sensitivity, the classifier reportedly diagnosed cytomegalovirus status. Later, an analysis found that TCR clusters from the first cohort tended to co-occur in the 90 to 150 validation repertoires. TCR beta chains numbering about 160 were designated cytomegalovirus-associated.

Generated by immunoSEQ multiplex PCR, the TCRdb table keeps only in-frame clones and is missing some. Here the sample spans 200,000 to 300,000 clones, more than 75% being singletons. The chain uses TRBV9 and TRBJ1-4; tentative D call: TRBD1 (5 bases). The clonotype was recovered from a woman aged 25 to 39 in good health and CMV-seropositive. The sequenced sample was PBMCs. The CDR3 loop is CASSALGVFNEKLFF. The CDR3 DNA is TGTGCCAGCAGCGCCCTAGGGGTGTTTAATGAAAAACTGTTTTTT.